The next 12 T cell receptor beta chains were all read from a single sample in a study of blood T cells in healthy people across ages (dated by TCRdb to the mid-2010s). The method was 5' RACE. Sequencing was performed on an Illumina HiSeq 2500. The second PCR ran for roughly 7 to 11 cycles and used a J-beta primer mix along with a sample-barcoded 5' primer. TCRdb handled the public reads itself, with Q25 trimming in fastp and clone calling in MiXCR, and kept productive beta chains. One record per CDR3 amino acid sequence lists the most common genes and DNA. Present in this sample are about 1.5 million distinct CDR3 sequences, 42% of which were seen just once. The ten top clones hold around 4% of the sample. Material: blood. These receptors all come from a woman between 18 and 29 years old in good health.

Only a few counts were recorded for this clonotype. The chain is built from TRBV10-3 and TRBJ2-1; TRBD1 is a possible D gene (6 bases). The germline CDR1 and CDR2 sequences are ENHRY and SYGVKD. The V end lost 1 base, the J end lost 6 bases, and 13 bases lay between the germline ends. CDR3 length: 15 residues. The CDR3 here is CAISEFGTKPNEQFF. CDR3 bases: TGTGCCATCAGTGAGTTTGGGACAAAGCCCAATGAGCAGTTCTTC.

This chain's CDR3 is CASSPDGGWSISEAFF. The CDR3 nucleotides read TGTGCCAGCAGTCCCGACGGGGGATGGAGCATCTCTGAAGCTTTCTTT. The rearrangement links TRBV12-3 or TRBV12-4 to TRBJ1-1; a possible D gene is TRBD1 (5 bases). Between the trimmed V and J ends, which lost 5 bases and 6 bases, there was a span of 22 bases. This CDR3 region has 16 residues.

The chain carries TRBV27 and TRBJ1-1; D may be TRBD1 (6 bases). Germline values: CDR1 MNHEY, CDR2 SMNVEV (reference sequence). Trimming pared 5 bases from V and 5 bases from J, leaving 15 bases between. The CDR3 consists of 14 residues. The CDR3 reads CASSALQGRTEAFF. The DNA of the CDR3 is TGTGCCAGCAGTGCATTACAGGGCAGGACTGAAGCTTTCTTT.

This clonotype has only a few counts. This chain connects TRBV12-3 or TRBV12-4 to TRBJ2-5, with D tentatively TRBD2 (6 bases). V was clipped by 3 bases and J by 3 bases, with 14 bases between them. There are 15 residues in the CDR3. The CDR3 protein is CASSFRWGVEETQYF. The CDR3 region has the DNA TGTGCCAGCAGTTTCAGGTGGGGGGTGGAAGAGACCCAGTACTTC.

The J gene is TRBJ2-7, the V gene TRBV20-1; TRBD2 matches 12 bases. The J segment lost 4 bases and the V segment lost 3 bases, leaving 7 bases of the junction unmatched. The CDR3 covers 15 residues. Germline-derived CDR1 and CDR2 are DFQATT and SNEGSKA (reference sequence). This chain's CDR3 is CSASLRTSGIYEQYF. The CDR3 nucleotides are TGCAGTGCTAGTCTTAGGACTAGCGGGATATACGAGCAGTACTTC.

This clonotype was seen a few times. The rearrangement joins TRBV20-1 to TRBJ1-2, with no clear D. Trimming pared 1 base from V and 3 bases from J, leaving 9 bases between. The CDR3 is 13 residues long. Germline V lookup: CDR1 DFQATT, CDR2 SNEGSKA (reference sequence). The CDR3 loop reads CSARVSQHYGYTF. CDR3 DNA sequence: TGCAGTGCTAGAGTATCCCAGCACTATGGCTACACCTTC.

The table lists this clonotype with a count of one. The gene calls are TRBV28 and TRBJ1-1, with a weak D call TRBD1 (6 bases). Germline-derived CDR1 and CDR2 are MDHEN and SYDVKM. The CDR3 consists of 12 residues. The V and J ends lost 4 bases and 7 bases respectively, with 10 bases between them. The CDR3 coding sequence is TGTGCCAGCAGTTGGACAGCGAATGAAGCTTTCTTT. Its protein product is CASSWTANEAFF.

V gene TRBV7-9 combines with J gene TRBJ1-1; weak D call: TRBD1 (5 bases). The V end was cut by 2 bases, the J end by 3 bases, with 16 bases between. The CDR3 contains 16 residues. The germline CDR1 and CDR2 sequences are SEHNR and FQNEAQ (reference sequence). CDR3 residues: CASSLFQGGADTEAFF. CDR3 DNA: TGTGCCAGCAGCTTATTCCAGGGAGGGGCGGACACTGAAGCTTTCTTT.

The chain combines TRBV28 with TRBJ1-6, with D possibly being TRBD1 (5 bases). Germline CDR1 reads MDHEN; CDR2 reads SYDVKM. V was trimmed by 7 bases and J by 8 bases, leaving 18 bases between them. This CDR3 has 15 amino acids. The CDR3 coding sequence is TGTGCCAGCACAGCGGGGCCGGATACCTATTCACCCCTCCACTTT. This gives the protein CASTAGPDTYSPLHF.

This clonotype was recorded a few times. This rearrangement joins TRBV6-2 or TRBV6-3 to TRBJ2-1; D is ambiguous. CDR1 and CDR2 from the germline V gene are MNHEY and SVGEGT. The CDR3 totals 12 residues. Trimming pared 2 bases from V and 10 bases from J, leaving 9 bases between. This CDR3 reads CASSYGAYEQFF. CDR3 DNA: TGTGCCAGCAGTTACGGTGCCTACGAGCAGTTCTTC.

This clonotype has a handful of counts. This CDR3 reads CSAFSREEDTQYF. The CDR3 region has the DNA TGCAGTGCTTTTTCGCGGGAGGAAGATACGCAGTATTTT. V and J are TRBV20-1 and TRBJ2-3, with TRBD2 identical over 8 bases. Looked up from germline, CDR1 is DFQATT and CDR2 is SNEGSKA (reference sequence). The CDR3 is 13 residues long. J gave up 5 bases and V 5 bases, and 6 bases lay outside the gene matches.

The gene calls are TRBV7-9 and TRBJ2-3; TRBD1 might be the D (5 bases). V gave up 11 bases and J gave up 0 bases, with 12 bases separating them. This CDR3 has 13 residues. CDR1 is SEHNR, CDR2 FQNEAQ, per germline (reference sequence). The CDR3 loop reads CAVRDASTDTQYF. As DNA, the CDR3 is TGTGCCGTCAGGGATGCTAGCACAGATACGCAGTATTTT.